Sequencing of this T cell receptor beta chain was carried out in a study of PD-1 blockade in classical Hodgkin lymphoma. Whole-study findings and limits: In CD4+ cells, TCR diversity went up significantly by C4D1, but in CD8+ cells it did not. Healthy donors reportedly exceeded newly diagnosed patients in baseline TCR diversity. Similar baseline diversity was found in complete responders and newly diagnosed patients.

This sample's time point: cycle 4 day 1 (C4D1), after less than seven weeks of nivolumab. After autologous stem cell transplantation all patients relapsed, and prior brentuximab vedotin exposure differed between cohorts. Magnetic negative selection was used to purify CD4+ T cells from thawed PBMCs. TCRdb keeps only in-frame clones here, not all; method: immunoSEQ multiplex PCR. Found here are 30,000 to 35,000 clones, about 81% of them singletons; the top ten hold roughly 0.75%. As to this clone: Its antigen is unidentified.

From germline, CDR1 is SGHTA and CDR2 FQGNSA. V lost 3 bases and J 4 bases, leaving 4 bases between the germline ends. This CDR3 contains 13 residues. Sequences were derived from CD4+ T cells from blood, sampled before the fourth cycle of nivolumab. V gene TRBV7-2 combines with J gene TRBJ2-6, with D unclear. The TCR sequence derives from a human donor with classical Hodgkin lymphoma. The CDR3: CASSFLGANVLTF. The CDR3 bases are TGTGCCAGCAGCTTCCTGGGGGCCAACGTCCTGACTTTC.